A selection of T cell receptor beta chains follows, all from one sample in a study of T cell changes during pregnancy in multiple sclerosis. Data came from immunoSEQ multiplex PCR; TCRdb stores just in-frame clones and leaves some out. The data show about 18,000 clones, with about 85% seen just once and 9% to 10% held by the top ten. This sample comprised CD8+ T cells from peripheral blood mononuclear cells, obtained after pregnancy. These receptors all stem from a female donor with multiple sclerosis, enrolled in a pregnancy study. Each CDR3 is given with its conserved first and last residue. A D gene is named only where the DNA matches it firmly. Expanded clones get a size class; other rows say once, few or many, or leave the size out.

j_call clone_size v_call cdr3_length d_call cdr3_aa cdr3_nt
TRBJ2-1 NA TRBV6-4 15 TRBD2 CASSEGLAGDNEQFF TGTGCCAGCAGTGAGGGACTAGCGGGAGACAATGAGCAGTTCTTC
TRBJ2-7 NA TRBV29-1 11 NA CSVEATEGQYF TGCAGCGTTGAAGCAACGGAGGGGCAGTACTTC
TRBJ2-7 NA TRBV30 13 NA CAWSLTGAYEQYF TGTGCCTGGTCCCTAACGGGGGCCTACGAGCAGTACTTC
TRBJ2-1 NA TRBV11-2 17 TRBD1 CASSLRGLVDSYNEQFF TGTGCCAGCAGCTTGAGGGGGCTAGTCGACTCCTACAATGAGCAGTTCTTC
TRBJ1-2 NA TRBV27 14 NA CASRTGFRDNGYTF TGTGCCAGCAGGACGGGATTCCGGGATAATGGCTACACCTTC
TRBJ1-1 NA TRBV6-1 13 NA CASSDWATTEAFF TGTGCCAGCAGTGATTGGGCTACCACTGAAGCTTTCTTT
TRBJ1-5 NA TRBV29-1 13 NA CSVEVGGNQPQHF TGCAGCGTTGAAGTAGGGGGAAATCAGCCCCAGCATTTT
TRBJ2-7 NA TRBV4-3 13 NA CASSQGRSYEQYF TGCGCCAGCAGCCAAGGCAGGTCCTACGAGCAGTACTTC
TRBJ2-7 few TRBV9 13 TRBD2 CASSAGLAYEQYF TGTGCCAGCAGCGCGGGACTAGCCTACGAGCAGTACTTC
TRBJ2-7 NA TRBV19 13 TRBD1 CAIPGTETYEQYF TGTGCCATCCCCGGGACAGAGACCTACGAGCAGTACTTC